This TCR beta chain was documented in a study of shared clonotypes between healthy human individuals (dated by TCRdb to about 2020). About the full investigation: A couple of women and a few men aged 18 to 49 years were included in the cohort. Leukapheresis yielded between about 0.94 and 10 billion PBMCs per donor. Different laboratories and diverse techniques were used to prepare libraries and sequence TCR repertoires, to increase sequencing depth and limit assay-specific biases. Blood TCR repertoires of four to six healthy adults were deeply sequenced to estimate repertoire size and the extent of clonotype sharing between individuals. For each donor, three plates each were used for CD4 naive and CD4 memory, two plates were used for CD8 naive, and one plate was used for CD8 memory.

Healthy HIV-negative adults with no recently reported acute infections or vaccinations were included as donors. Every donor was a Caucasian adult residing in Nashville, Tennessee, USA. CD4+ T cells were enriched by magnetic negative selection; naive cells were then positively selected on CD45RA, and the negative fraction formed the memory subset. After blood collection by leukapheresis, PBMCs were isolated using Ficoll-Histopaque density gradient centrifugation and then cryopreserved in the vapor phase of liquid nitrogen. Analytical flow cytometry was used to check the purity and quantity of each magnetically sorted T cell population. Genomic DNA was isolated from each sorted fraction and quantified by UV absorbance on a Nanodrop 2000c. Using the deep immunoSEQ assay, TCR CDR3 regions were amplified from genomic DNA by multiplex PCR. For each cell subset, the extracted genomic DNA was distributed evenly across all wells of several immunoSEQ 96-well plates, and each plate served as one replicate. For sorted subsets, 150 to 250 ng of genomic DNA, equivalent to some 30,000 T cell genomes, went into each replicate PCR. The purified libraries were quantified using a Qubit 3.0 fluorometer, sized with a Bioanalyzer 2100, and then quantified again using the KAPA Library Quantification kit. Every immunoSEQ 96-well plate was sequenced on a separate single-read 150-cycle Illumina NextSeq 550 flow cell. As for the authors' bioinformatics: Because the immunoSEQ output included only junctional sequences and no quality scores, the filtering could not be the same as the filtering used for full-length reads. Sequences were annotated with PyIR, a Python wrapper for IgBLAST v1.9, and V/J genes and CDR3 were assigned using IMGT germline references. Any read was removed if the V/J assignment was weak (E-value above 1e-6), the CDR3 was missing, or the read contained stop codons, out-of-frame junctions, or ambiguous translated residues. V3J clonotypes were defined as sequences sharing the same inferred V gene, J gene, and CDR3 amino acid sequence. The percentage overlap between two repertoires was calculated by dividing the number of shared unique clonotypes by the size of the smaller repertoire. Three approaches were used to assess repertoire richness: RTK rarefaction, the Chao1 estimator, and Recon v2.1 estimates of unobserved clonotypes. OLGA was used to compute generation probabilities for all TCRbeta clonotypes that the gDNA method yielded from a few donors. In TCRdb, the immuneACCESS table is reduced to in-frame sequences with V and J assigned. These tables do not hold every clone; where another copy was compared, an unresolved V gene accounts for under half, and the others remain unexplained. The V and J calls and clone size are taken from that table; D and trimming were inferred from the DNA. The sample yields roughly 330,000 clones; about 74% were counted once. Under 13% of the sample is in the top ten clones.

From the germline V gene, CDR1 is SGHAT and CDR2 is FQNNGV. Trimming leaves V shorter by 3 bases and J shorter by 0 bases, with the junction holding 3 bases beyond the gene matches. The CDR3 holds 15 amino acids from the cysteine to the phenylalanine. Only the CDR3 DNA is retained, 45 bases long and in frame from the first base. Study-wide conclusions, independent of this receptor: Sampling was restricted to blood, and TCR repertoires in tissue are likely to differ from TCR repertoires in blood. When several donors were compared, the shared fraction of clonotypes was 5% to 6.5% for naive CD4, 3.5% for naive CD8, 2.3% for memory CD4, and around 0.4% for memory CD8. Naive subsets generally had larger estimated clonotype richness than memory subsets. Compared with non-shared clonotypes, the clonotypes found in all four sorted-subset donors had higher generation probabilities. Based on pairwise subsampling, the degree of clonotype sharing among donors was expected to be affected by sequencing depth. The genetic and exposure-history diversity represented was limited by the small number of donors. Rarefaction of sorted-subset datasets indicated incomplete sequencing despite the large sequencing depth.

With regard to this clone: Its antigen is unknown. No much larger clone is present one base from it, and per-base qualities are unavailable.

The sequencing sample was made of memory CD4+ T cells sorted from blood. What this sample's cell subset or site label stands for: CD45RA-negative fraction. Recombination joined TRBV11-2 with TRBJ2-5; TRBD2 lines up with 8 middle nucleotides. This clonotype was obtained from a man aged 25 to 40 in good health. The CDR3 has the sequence CASSFPGLDQETQYF. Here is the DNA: TGTGCCAGCAGCTTCCCGGGACTAGACCAAGAGACCCAGTACTTC.